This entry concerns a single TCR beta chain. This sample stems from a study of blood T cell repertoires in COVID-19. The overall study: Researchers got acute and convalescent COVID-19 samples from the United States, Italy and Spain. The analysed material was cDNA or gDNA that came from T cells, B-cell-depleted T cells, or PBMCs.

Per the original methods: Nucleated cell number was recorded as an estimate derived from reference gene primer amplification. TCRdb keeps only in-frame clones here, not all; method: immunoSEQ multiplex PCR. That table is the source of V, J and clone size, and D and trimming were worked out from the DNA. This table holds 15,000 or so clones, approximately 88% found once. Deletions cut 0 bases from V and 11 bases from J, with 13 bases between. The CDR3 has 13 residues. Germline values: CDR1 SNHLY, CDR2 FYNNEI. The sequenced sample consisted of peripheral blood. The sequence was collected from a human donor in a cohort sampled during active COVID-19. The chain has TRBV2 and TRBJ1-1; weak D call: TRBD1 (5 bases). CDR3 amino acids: CASSEALGHLAFF. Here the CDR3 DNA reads TGTGCCAGCAGTGAAGCGCTTGGACATCTGGCTTTCTTT.